The 4 T cell receptor beta chains listed next were all sequenced from one sample in a study of shared clonotypes between healthy human individuals. Here immunoSEQ multiplex PCR was the method, and the copy in TCRdb shows in-frame clones only, minus some. Found here are a few million clones, over 85% of them singletons; the top ten hold 0.39%. Material: naive CD4+ T cells from PBMCs. Specified subset: CD45RA+ positively selected. The source is a man between 18 and 35 years old in good health. Some clones in this sample may be carry-over from other donors' samples.

This chain joins TRBV5-1 and TRBJ2-7; maybe TRBD1 (6 bases). The CDR3 runs to 14 residues. Per the germline V gene, CDR1 is SGHRS and CDR2 is YFSETQ. Trimming left V 4 bases short and J 2 bases short, with 13 bases between. As DNA, the CDR3 is TGCGCCAGCAGCGACGGGACACCTACCTACGAGCAGTACTTC. Residues: CASSDGTPTYEQYF.

The rearrangement uses TRBV18 and TRBJ2-1; 10 bases are shared with TRBD1. Germline V gives CDR1 KGHSH, CDR2 LQKENI. Trimming took 0 bases from V and 4 from J; bases not matched to a gene: 3. The CDR3 length is 16 residues. The CDR3 loop reads CASSPPRTGGYNEQFF. In DNA, the CDR3 is TGTGCCAGCTCACCACCAAGGACAGGGGGTTACAATGAGCAGTTCTTC.

In its sample, this clone was seen a few times. The V and J genes are TRBV29-1 and TRBJ1-5, with D uncertain. This CDR3 spans 13 amino acids. Germline loops: CDR1 SQVTM, CDR2 ANQGSEA. The V end lost 4 bases, the J end lost 7 bases, and 14 bases lay between the germline ends. In DNA form, the CDR3 reads TGCAGCGTTGCCTACCCAGGTGGGCAGCCCCAGCATTTT. Its translation is CSVAYPGGQPQHF.

This clone has a single count. CDR3 amino acids: CASSLRGSTQYF. Here the CDR3 DNA reads TGTGCCAGCAGCCTCCGAGGTAGTACGCAGTATTTT. The V call is TRBV7-9, the J call TRBJ2-3, with unresolved D. The CDR3 has 12 residues. The V gene lost 5 bases and the J gene lost 8 bases, with 11 bases spanning the gap. Germline V gene lookup returns CDR1 SEHNR and CDR2 FQNEAQ (reference sequence).